The clone carrying this T cell receptor beta chain was seen repeatedly, ten times or more. The antigen is unknown. Serum thyroxine and TRAb, along with clinical symptoms, thyroid ultrasound and orbital computed tomography, were what diagnosis relied on. Investigators amplified TCR beta CDR3 regions from RNA transcripts. HTBI primers were employed in first-round RT-PCR, then a second-round multiplex PCR followed. In TCRdb, the multiplex PCR reads were re-called with MiXCR into one record per CDR3 protein. This sample has about 400,000 distinct CDR3 sequences, with 15% to 19% found just once. The CDR3 loop spans 15 amino acids. CDR1 is MNHEY, CDR2 SVGEGT, per germline. Trimming cost V 5 bases and J 0 bases; bases outside gene matches: 6. The data stem from a study of Graves' ophthalmopathy and Graves' hyperthyroidism. Study results and caveats: Sensitivity of 87.88% and specificity of around 76% were achieved when a 13-signature model separated ophthalmopathy from stable hyperthyroidism. Clonotypes were expanded in thyroid at above 0.001 frequency, and most also appeared in blood.

Sequenced: peripheral blood. The chain links TRBV6-2 or TRBV6-3 to TRBJ2-7; 8 positions match TRBD2. The receptor was derived from a woman aged 18-29 years with stable Graves' hyperthyroidism. The CDR3 here is CASSKESGGSYEQYF. CDR3 coding DNA: TGTGCCAGCAGTAAGGAGAGCGGGGGCTCCTACGAGCAGTACTTC.